These 13 T cell receptor beta chains share one sample of origin, sequenced in a study of cytotoxic CD8 clonotypes in ibrutinib-treated CLL. Data came from immunoSEQ multiplex PCR; TCRdb stores just in-frame clones and leaves some out. The table has approximately 210,000 clones, around three quarters seen once. This sample comprised PBMCs, obtained after 24 months of ibrutinib treatment. The receptor source for this set is a human donor with chronic lymphocytic leukemia.

The rearrangement links TRBV7-2 to TRBJ2-1; 8 positions agree with TRBD2. The germline CDR1 and CDR2 sequences are SGHTA and FQGNSA. The CDR3 extends over 15 amino acids. Trimming took 5 bases from V and 5 from J; bases not matched to a gene: 8. The DNA of the CDR3 is TGTGCCAGCAGCCCCACTAGCGGAATAAACAATGAGCAGTTCTTC. Encoded protein: CASSPTSGINNEQFF.

The chain combines TRBV5-1 with TRBJ2-3; D gene uncertain. The CDR3 loop spans 13 amino acids. Per germline, CDR1 SGHRS and CDR2 YFSETQ. V lost 5 bases to trimming and J lost 4 bases, with 11 bases between them. The CDR3 sequence: CASRQDAADTQYF. As DNA, the CDR3 is TGCGCCAGCAGGCAGGATGCGGCAGATACGCAGTATTTT.

J is TRBJ2-1 and V is TRBV5-4, with D possibly being TRBD2 (6 bases). V was pared by 3 bases and J by 2 bases, with 15 bases between. The CDR3 runs 16 residues. Per the germline V gene, CDR1 is SGHNT and CDR2 is YYREEE (reference sequence). The DNA for the CDR3 is TGTGCCAGCAGCTCCCCGACGGGAGCCACCTACAATGAGCAGTTCTTC. This encodes CASSSPTGATYNEQFF.

This chain joins TRBV7-2 and TRBJ2-7; no clear D gene. The CDR3 has 14 residues. V was pared by 5 bases and J by 3 bases, with 14 bases between. Germline CDR1 is SGHTA and CDR2 is FQGNSA. CDR3 protein: CASSPVVGRYEQYF. In DNA form, the CDR3 reads TGTGCCAGCAGCCCAGTGGTTGGCCGCTACGAGCAGTACTTC.

The chain couples TRBV10-3 to TRBJ2-7, with D perhaps TRBD2 (5 bases). The CDR3 extends over 16 amino acids. V lost 2 bases and J 2 bases, leaving 16 bases between the germline ends. The V gene's germline CDR1 is ENHRY and CDR2 SYGVKD. The DNA for the CDR3 is TGTGCCATCAGTGAGGAGGGCAGAACAATAACCTACGAGCAGTACTTC. Amino acids: CAISEEGRTITYEQYF.

This clone was recorded a few times. The chain joins TRBV27 to TRBJ2-6; 9 nucleotides agree with TRBD1. Germline-derived CDR1 and CDR2 are MNHEY and SMNVEV (reference sequence). The CDR3 has 17 residues. J lost 1 base, V lost 6 bases, and 7 bases had no gene match. The CDR3 DNA is TGTGCCAGCAGCCCGGGACAGGGACTGTCTGGGGCCAACGTCCTGACTTTC. This gives the protein CASSPGQGLSGANVLTF. Together with reference TRBV27 and TRBJ2-6, the CDR3 gives the full variable domain: EAQVTQNPRYLITVTGKKLTVTCSQNMNHEYMSWYRQDPGLGLRQIYYSMNVEVTDKGDVPEGYKVSRKEKRNFPLILESPSPNQTSLYFCASSPGQGLSGANVLTFGAGSRLTVL.

The chain is built from TRBV5-1 and TRBJ1-4; no definite D call. Trimming stripped 2 bases from V and 7 bases from J, with 12 bases between. CDR1 is SGHRS, CDR2 YFSETQ, per germline. This CDR3 spans 14 amino acids. The CDR3 DNA follows: TGCGCCAGCAGCTTAGGGTACCCCAGTGAAAAACTGTTTTTT. Encoded protein: CASSLGYPSEKLFF.

The V gene is TRBV6-5, the J gene TRBJ2-4; a weak D match, TRBD2 (5 bases). Trimming pared 6 bases from V and 4 bases from J, leaving 10 bases between. This CDR3 is built from 13 residues. CDR1 MNHEY and CDR2 SVGAGI come from the germline V gene. CDR3 nucleotides: TGTGCCAGCAGACGGGGAAGTAAAAACATTCAGTACTTC. Translating gives CASRRGSKNIQYF.

The chain links TRBV21-1 to TRBJ1-4; TRBD1, the table's D call, was not compared with the DNA. TRBV21-1 is classified as a pseudogene. This CDR3 is built from 15 residues. The CDR3 sequence: CASSHPGATNEKLFF. The CDR3, as DNA: TGTGCCAGCAGCCACCCAGGCGCAACTAATGAAAAACTGTTTTTT.

CDR3: CASSLDRTTTNTEAFF. DNA of the CDR3: TGTGCCAGCTCACTCGACAGAACTACGACTAACACTGAAGCTTTCTTT. The chain recombines TRBV18 with TRBJ1-1; a weak D match, TRBD1 (5 bases). Trimming stripped 4 bases from V and 2 bases from J, with 17 bases between. Germline CDR1 and CDR2: KGHSH and LQKENI. The CDR3 is 16 residues long. The full variable domain, completed using reference TRBV18 and TRBJ1-1, is NAGVMQNPRHLVRRRGQEARLRCSPMKGHSHVYWYRQLPEEGLKFMVYLQKENIIDESGMPKERFSAEFPKEGPSILRIQQVVRGDSAAYFCASSLDRTTTNTEAFFGQGTRLTVV.

The chain employs TRBV5-4 and TRBJ2-7, with 13 bases matching TRBD2. The CDR3 loop spans 16 amino acids. From germline, CDR1 is SGHNT and CDR2 YYREEE (reference sequence). Trimming took 3 bases from V and 4 from J; bases not matched to a gene: 7. The CDR3 spells CASSSGTSGTRYEQYF. The DNA for the CDR3 is TGTGCCAGCAGCTCGGGGACTAGCGGGACACGTTACGAGCAGTACTTC.

This rearrangement joins TRBV14 to TRBJ2-7, with D perhaps given as TRBD1 or TRBD2 (5 bases each). The germline V gene has CDR1 SGHDN and CDR2 FVKESK. CDR3 length: 13 residues. The V end lost 1 base, the J end lost 12 bases, and 16 bases lay between the germline ends. This chain's CDR3 is CASSQVRGVTPYF. The CDR3 region has the DNA TGTGCCAGCAGCCAAGTTCGAGGGGTTACGCCGTACTTC.

This rearrangement joins TRBV27 to TRBJ2-7, with 7 nucleotides matching TRBD2. The CDR3 is made up of 14 amino acids. Germline trimming cut 6 bases from V and 3 bases from J; bases unmatched to any gene: 8. Looked up from germline, CDR1 is MNHEY and CDR2 is SMNVEV (reference sequence). The CDR3, as DNA: TGTGCCAGCAGAGCAACGGGACTAAACTACGAGCAGTACTTC. Residues: CASRATGLNYEQYF.